The 17 T cell receptor beta chains presented below share a single source sample, sequenced in a study of cytomegalovirus exposure and HLA in healthy donors. The PCR contained 60 Vbeta and 13 Jbeta primers. Clones were read by immunoSEQ multiplex PCR, and TCRdb kept only the in-frame ones, dropping some. The sample has roughly 180,000 clones; approximately 80% are singletons. The sequencing sample was made of PBMCs. The receptors were gathered from a woman in her twenties or thirties in good health and CMV-seropositive.

The CDR3 DNA reads TGCGCCAGCAGCCAAGAGCGGAGGGGTTTATATGAAAAACTGTTTTTT. It translates to CASSQERRGLYEKLFF. This chain uses TRBV4-1 with TRBJ1-4, with D perhaps TRBD1 (5 bases). V shed 0 bases and J shed 6 bases, with 14 bases lying between them. In germline, CDR1 is MGHRA, CDR2 YSYEKL. The CDR3 contains 16 residues.

The V call is TRBV18, the J call TRBJ2-5; the D gene is possibly TRBD1 (6 bases). Trimming took 5 bases from V and 1 from J, leaving 11 bases between them. The CDR3 is 14 amino acids. The germline V gene has CDR1 KGHSH and CDR2 LQKENI. The CDR3 reads CASSMGHRQETQYF. For the CDR3, the DNA is TGTGCCAGCTCAATGGGACATCGCCAAGAGACCCAGTACTTC.

About this clone itself: Other DNA sequences in the sample encode the same CDR3. This chain uses TRBV13 with TRBJ1-2; the D is unclear. Per germline, CDR1 PRHDT and CDR2 FYEKMQ (reference sequence). The CDR3 spans 14 residues. Trimming removed 8 bases at V and 7 bases at J, with 20 bases between. The CDR3 loop reads CASPPPRWEGGYTF. The CDR3 DNA reads as TGTGCCAGCCCGCCTCCGAGGTGGGAGGGTGGCTACACCTTC. Looking up the rest from reference TRBV13 and TRBJ1-2 gives the full variable domain: AAGVIQSPRHLIKEKRETATLKCYPIPRHDTVYWYQQGPGQDPQFLISFYEKMQSDKGSIPDRFSAQQFSDYHSELNMSSLELGDSALYFCASPPPRWEGGYTFGSGTRLTVV.

V is TRBV19 and J is TRBJ2-3; 7 bases match TRBD2. Germline CDR1 is LNHDA and CDR2 is SQIVND (reference sequence). The CDR3 loop spans 15 amino acids. V lost 5 bases to trimming and J lost 3 bases; unmatched junction nucleotides: 8. CDR3 coding DNA: TGTGCCAGTAGTGCCCTAAGGCGGGGGACAGATACGCAGTATTTT. Protein: CASSALRRGTDTQYF.

This chain joins TRBV14 and TRBJ1-3, with 7 bases aligning to TRBD1. Germline V gene sequence: CDR1 SGHDN, CDR2 FVKESK. This CDR3 has 13 residues. Trimming cost V 6 bases and J 4 bases; bases outside gene matches: 3. The CDR3 loop reads CASRAGGGNTIYF. The CDR3 DNA sequence: TGTGCCAGCAGGGCAGGGGGAGGAAACACCATATATTTT.

This clone occurred once. This chain joins TRBV10-3 and TRBJ2-3, with TRBD1 as a possible D gene (6 bases). The germline V gene encodes CDR1 ENHRY and CDR2 SYGVKD. V lost 3 bases and J lost 0, with 10 bases in between. The CDR3 runs 15 residues. Here the CDR3 reads CAISEYRASTDTQYF. The CDR3 nucleotides read TGTGCCATCAGTGAATACAGGGCTAGCACAGATACGCAGTATTTT.

V is TRBV25-1 and J is TRBJ2-1, with D unclear. The V gene's germline CDR1 is MGHDK and CDR2 SYGVNS. The V end lost 0 bases, the J end lost 3 bases, and 3 bases lay between the germline ends. The CDR3 has 13 amino acids. DNA for the CDR3: TGTGCCAGCAGTGAATACCACTACAATGAGCAGTTCTTC. Its translation: CASSEYHYNEQFF.

The V call is TRBV11-2, the J call TRBJ2-2; a possible D gene is TRBD2 (7 bases). CDR3 length equals 19 residues. The V gene's germline CDR1 is SGHAT and CDR2 FQNNGV. V shed 0 bases and J shed 7 bases, with 24 bases lying between them. The CDR3 region is CASSLDQGRWGGQRGELFF. CDR3 sequence (DNA): TGTGCCAGCAGCTTAGATCAGGGAAGGTGGGGGGGGCAACGCGGGGAGCTGTTTTTT. The entire variable domain, with the rest obtained from reference TRBV11-2 and TRBJ2-2, is as follows: EAGVAQSPRYKIIEKRQSVAFWCNPISGHATLYWYQQILGQGPKLLIQFQNNGVVDDSQLPKDRFSAERLKGVDSTLKIQPAKLEDSAVYLCASSLDQGRWGGQRGELFFGEGSRLTVL.

This chain joins TRBV7-9 and TRBJ1-2, with a possible D match to TRBD1 (6 bases). Germline CDR1 and CDR2: SEHNR and FQNEAQ (reference sequence). The germline V and J ends were trimmed by 4 bases and 6 bases, with 15 bases remaining between them. CDR3 length: 14 amino acids. The CDR3 is CASSSSGEYHGYTF. The CDR3 DNA sequence: TGTGCCAGCAGCTCTTCAGGGGAATACCATGGCTACACCTTC.

The chain has TRBV10-2 and TRBJ1-1, with a tentative D call TRBD1 (6 bases). The V and J ends lost 6 bases and 7 bases respectively, with 12 bases between them. There are 12 residues in the CDR3. Germline CDR1 WSHSY, CDR2 SAAADI. For the CDR3, the DNA is TGCGCCAGCAGGACGGACAGTCGTGAAGCTTTCTTT. Amino acids: CASRTDSREAFF.

This chain connects TRBV5-1 to TRBJ1-1, with D possibly being TRBD1 (6 bases). The CDR3 is 14 residues long. Germline CDR1 SGHRS, CDR2 YFSETQ. V was shortened by 3 bases and J by 8 bases, with 17 bases between the two germline ends. The DNA for the CDR3 is TGCGCCAGCAGCTCTCAGGGGTCCCTCCGCGAAGCTTTCTTT. It codes for CASSSQGSLREAFF.

The chain is built from TRBV7-9 and TRBJ2-7, with D unresolved. Trimming stripped 3 bases from V and 5 bases from J, with 11 bases between. Germline V gives CDR1 SEHNR, CDR2 FQNEAQ (reference sequence). The CDR3 totals 13 residues. CDR3 sequence: CASSFIFTDEQYF. Here the CDR3 DNA reads TGTGCCAGCAGCTTTATATTCACTGACGAGCAGTACTTC.

This clone was picked up one time. J is TRBJ1-1 and V is TRBV10-3; D is unresolved. V shed 0 bases and J shed 7 bases, with 9 bases lying between them. Germline V gene data show CDR1 as ENHRY and CDR2 as SYGVKD. This CDR3 spans 13 amino acids. Here the CDR3 DNA reads TGTGCCATCAGTGAGTCTCAGGATCGTGAAGCTTTCTTT. It specifies CAISESQDREAFF.

The chain employs TRBV12-5 and TRBJ1-3; no clear D. V lost 1 base and J lost 0, with 7 bases in between. CDR3 length: 15 amino acids. CDR1 is LGHNT, CDR2 FRNRAP, per germline. The CDR3 DNA reads as TGTGCTAGTGGTTTGGCCTCCGGCTCTGGAAACACCATATATTTT. Protein: CASGLASGSGNTIYF.

The rearrangement links TRBV4-1 to TRBJ2-5, with 8 bases fitting TRBD2. Germline assignment: CDR1 MGHRA and CDR2 YSYEKL. After removal of 1 base from V and 0 bases from J, the junction contained 7 bases not matched to a gene. CDR3 length: 17 residues. This CDR3 reads CASSQGRLAWYQETQYF. CDR3 bases: TGCGCCAGCAGCCAAGGCCGACTAGCGTGGTACCAAGAGACCCAGTACTTC.

The chain has TRBV19 and TRBJ2-7, with 9 positions matching TRBD1. The CDR3 loop spans 14 amino acids. CDR1 and CDR2 (germline): LNHDA, SQIVND (reference sequence). The ends lost 6 bases at V and 2 bases at J; junction bases unmatched: 5. CDR3 loop: CASSTGTGPYEQYF. DNA for the CDR3: TGTGCCAGTAGCACCGGGACAGGGCCCTACGAGCAGTACTTC.

This clone was observed a handful of times. The chain links TRBV18 to TRBJ1-2; 8 bases align to TRBD1. Germline CDR1 KGHSH, CDR2 LQKENI. The CDR3 has 14 residues. The V segment lost 5 bases and the J segment 6 bases; nucleotides outside the gene matches: 8. In nucleotides, the CDR3 is TGTGCCAGCTCATCCCTGGACAGGGTGGATGGCTACACCTTC. Protein product: CASSSLDRVDGYTF.